This entry lists 21 T cell receptor beta chains sequenced from one sample in a study of shared clonotypes between healthy human individuals. Clones were sequenced by immunoSEQ multiplex PCR, and TCRdb holds only the in-frame ones, with some missing. The table has a few million clones, more than 80% seen once. The specimen was naive CD4+ T cells sorted from blood. Stated subset: CD45RA+ positively selected. The receptors originated from a man in his late teens or twenties in good health.

This chain joins TRBV30 and TRBJ1-6; no reliable D call. Per the germline V gene, CDR1 is GTSNPN and CDR2 is SVGIG (reference sequence). V lost 1 base and J 6 bases, leaving 7 bases between the germline ends. The length of the CDR3 is 13 residues. The CDR3 sequence: CAWSGGFNSPLHF. CDR3 DNA sequence: TGTGCCTGGAGTGGAGGGTTTAATTCACCCCTCCACTTT.

V usage is TRBV5-5 and J usage is TRBJ1-1, with 8 nucleotides matching TRBD1. Trimming cost V 4 bases and J 6 bases; bases outside gene matches: 17. The germline V gene encodes CDR1 SGHKS and CDR2 YYEKEE (reference sequence). The CDR3 covers 17 residues. Here the CDR3 reads CASSVWAGGNPTAEAFF. The CDR3 DNA sequence: TGTGCCAGCAGCGTATGGGCAGGGGGCAACCCCACCGCTGAAGCTTTCTTT.

This chain joins TRBV4-2 and TRBJ1-3; possible D gene TRBD1, 5 bases. Germline V lookup: CDR1 LGHNA, CDR2 YNFKEQ. V was shortened by 0 bases and J by 0 bases, with 15 bases between the two germline ends. The length of the CDR3 is 18 residues. This CDR3 is CASSQEYSDTHSGNTIYF. The CDR3 DNA follows: TGTGCCAGCAGCCAAGAATACTCGGACACTCACTCTGGAAACACCATATATTTT.

The chain joins TRBV6-6 to TRBJ1-2; D is unresolved. CDR3 length: 12 amino acids. CDR1 and CDR2 from the germline V gene are MNHNY and SVGAGI (reference sequence). V gave up 10 bases and J gave up 3 bases, with 12 bases separating them. The CDR3 DNA reads as TGTGCCAATATGGGGTCCGACTATGGCTACACCTTC. The encoded protein is CANMGSDYGYTF.

The chain combines TRBV10-3 with TRBJ2-3; D is perhaps TRBD1 (6 bases). The CDR3 contains 12 residues. The V gene's germline CDR1 is ENHRY and CDR2 SYGVKD. Deletions cut 10 bases from V and 2 bases from J, with 10 bases between. Here the CDR3 DNA reads TGTGCCACCTCAGGGGTCACAGATACGCAGTATTTT. Its translation is CATSGVTDTQYF.

The V and J genes are TRBV30 and TRBJ2-7, with D unclear. The CDR3 is 13 residues long. Germline V gives CDR1 GTSNPN, CDR2 SVGIG (reference sequence). V lost 2 bases to trimming and J lost 2 bases, with 10 bases between them. CDR3 nucleotides: TGTGCCTGGAGTACTACTGGAGCCTACGAGCAGTACTTC. Protein: CAWSTTGAYEQYF.

As concerns this clone: This specimen includes other DNA sequences encoding the same CDR3. The chain employs TRBV29-1 and TRBJ2-7; maybe TRBD2 (7 bases). This CDR3 contains 12 residues. V was shortened by 3 bases and J by 5 bases, with 11 bases between the two germline ends. The germline CDR1 and CDR2 sequences are SQVTM and ANQGSEA. CDR3 loop: CSVDRGGDEQYF. For the CDR3, the DNA is TGCAGCGTTGACAGGGGAGGGGACGAGCAGTACTTC.

V is TRBV19 and J is TRBJ1-2; D possibly corresponds to TRBD1 (6 bases). This CDR3 has 14 residues. Germline-derived CDR1 and CDR2 are LNHDA and SQIVND (reference sequence). V lost 5 bases, J lost 8 bases, and 18 bases lay in between. The CDR3 region is CASSPEDRFIGYTF. The CDR3 region has the DNA TGTGCCAGTAGTCCGGAGGACAGATTTATCGGCTACACCTTC.

The rearrangement links TRBV30 to TRBJ2-7; D is ambiguous. CDR3 length: 14 amino acids. Between the trimmed V and J ends, which lost 3 bases and 6 bases, there was a span of 18 bases. CDR1 and CDR2 from the germline V gene are GTSNPN and SVGIG (reference sequence). In DNA form, the CDR3 reads TGTGCCTGGAGCGCCCCATCCAGCCAGCTCGAGCAGTACTTC. As protein: CAWSAPSSQLEQYF.

CDR3 in amino acids: CAIALSDTQYF. The CDR3 DNA reads as TGTGCCATCGCATTATCAGATACGCAGTATTTT. This chain uses TRBV10-3 with TRBJ2-3, with D uncertain. Trimming cost V 8 bases and J 4 bases, with 7 bases left between them. This CDR3 spans 11 amino acids. The V gene's germline CDR1 is ENHRY and CDR2 SYGVKD.

The rearrangement joins TRBV7-2 to TRBJ1-5; 8 nucleotides line up with TRBD1. The CDR3 sequence is 16 residues long. The V gene's germline CDR1 is SGHTA and CDR2 FQGNSA. J gave up 2 bases and V 5 bases, and 8 bases lay outside the gene matches. As DNA, the CDR3 is TGTGCCAGCAGCAAACAGGGGGGACTCGGCAATCAGCCCCAGCATTTT. It specifies CASSKQGGLGNQPQHF.

The rearrangement links TRBV6-5 to TRBJ1-2, with D possibly TRBD1 on 5 matching bases. Germline lookup yields CDR1 MNHEY and CDR2 SVGAGI. This CDR3 has 14 amino acids. V gave up 4 bases and J gave up 6 bases, with 15 bases separating them. The CDR3, as DNA: TGTGCCAGCAGTTCGCCGACGGCGGGGCATGGCTACACCTTC. Encoded protein: CASSSPTAGHGYTF.

V and J are TRBV5-1 and TRBJ2-1; possible D gene TRBD2, 6 bases. The CDR3 covers 16 residues. Germline V lookup: CDR1 SGHRS, CDR2 YFSETQ. V lost 4 bases and J 7 bases, leaving 21 bases between the germline ends. CDR3 in DNA: TGCGCCAGCAGCGTATGGACTACGGGAGTCGTAAATGAGCAGTTCTTC. Translation: CASSVWTTGVVNEQFF.

The chain uses TRBV30 and TRBJ2-5; TRBD1 aligns across 7 bases. The CDR3 has 14 amino acids. V gave up 2 bases and J gave up 7 bases; unmatched junction bases: 10. Germline assignment: CDR1 GTSNPN and CDR2 SVGIG (reference sequence). CDR3 protein: CAWSTQGESRTQYF. The CDR3 nucleotides are TGTGCCTGGAGTACCCAGGGGGAATCGAGGACCCAGTACTTC.

A single count supports this clone. This rearrangement joins TRBV4-1 to TRBJ2-4; possible D gene TRBD1, 6 bases. The CDR3 has 17 residues. Germline values: CDR1 MGHRA, CDR2 YSYEKL. V lost 0 bases to trimming and J lost 0 bases, with 12 bases between them. In DNA, the CDR3 is TGCGCCAGCAGCCAAGATCCAGGGGCCCTAGCCAAAAACATTCAGTACTTC. Translation: CASSQDPGALAKNIQYF.

The chain is built from TRBV7-8 and TRBJ2-3; TRBD1 matches 8 bases. This CDR3 has 18 residues. CDR1 is SGHVS, CDR2 FQNEAQ, per germline. V trimming: 6 bases; J trimming: 1 base; junction bases outside the gene matches: 15. The CDR3 sequence: CASRVALTGVPGTDTQYF. The CDR3 bases are TGTGCCAGCAGAGTAGCCCTGACAGGGGTACCTGGCACAGATACGCAGTATTTT.

Here the CDR3 DNA reads TGTGCCAGCAGCATTAGGACTAGCGGAAGCACAGATACGCAGTATTTT. Translating it yields CASSIRTSGSTDTQYF. The chain combines TRBV9 with TRBJ2-3; 10 bases agree with TRBD2. CDR1 is SGDLS and CDR2 is YYNGEE in the germline V gene. J gave up 0 bases and V 4 bases, and 5 bases lay outside the gene matches. The CDR3 covers 16 residues.

As regards this clone: This specimen includes other DNA sequences encoding the same CDR3. This sequence joins TRBV9 and TRBJ1-1; D gene ambiguous. This CDR3 is built from 14 residues. Germline CDR1 is SGDLS and CDR2 is YYNGEE. V lost 2 bases to trimming and J lost 4 bases, with 12 bases between them. The CDR3 DNA follows: TGTGCCAGCAGCGTGGGAGGGTTGTCCACTGAAGCTTTCTTT. It is translated as CASSVGGLSTEAFF.

The chain recombines TRBV5-6 with TRBJ2-7, with 7 positions matching TRBD2. The germline V gene encodes CDR1 SGHDT and CDR2 YYEEEE. CDR3 length: 14 amino acids. With 0 bases clipped from V and 2 bases from J, the junction kept 2 bases outside the gene matches. CDR3 bases: TGTGCCAGCAGCTTGGGCGGGGGTCCCTACGAGCAGTACTTC. Protein: CASSLGGGPYEQYF.

The rearrangement uses TRBV6-5 and TRBJ2-7; D assignment may be TRBD1 or TRBD2 (5 bases each). The length of the CDR3 is 13 residues. Germline CDR1 and CDR2: MNHEY and SVGAGI. Trimming left V 5 bases short and J 3 bases short, with 11 bases between. This CDR3 reads CASSEGPLYEQYF. As DNA, the CDR3 is TGTGCCAGCAGTGAGGGACCGCTCTACGAGCAGTACTTC.

CDR3 sequence reads: CASSPRTSGSAMNTGELFF. The CDR3 DNA follows: TGTGCCAGCTCACCACGAACTAGCGGGAGTGCTATGAACACCGGGGAGCTGTTTTTT. The rearrangement joins TRBV18 to TRBJ2-2; 11 nucleotides agree with TRBD2. V gave up 1 base and J gave up 1 base; unmatched junction bases: 8. CDR1 KGHSH and CDR2 LQKENI come from the germline V gene. The CDR3 is 19 residues long.